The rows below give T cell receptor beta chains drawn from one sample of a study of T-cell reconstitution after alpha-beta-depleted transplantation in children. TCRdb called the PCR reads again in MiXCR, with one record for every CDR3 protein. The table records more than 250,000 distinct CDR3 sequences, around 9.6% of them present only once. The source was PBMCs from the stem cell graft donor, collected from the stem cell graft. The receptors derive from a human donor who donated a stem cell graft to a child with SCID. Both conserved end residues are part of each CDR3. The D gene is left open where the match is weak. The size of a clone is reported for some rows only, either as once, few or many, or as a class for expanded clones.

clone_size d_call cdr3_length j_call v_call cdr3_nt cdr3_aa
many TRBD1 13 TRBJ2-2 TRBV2 TGTGCCAGCATGACAGGGTACACCGGGGAGCTGTTTTTT CASMTGYTGELFF
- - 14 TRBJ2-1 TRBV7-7 TGTGCCAGCAGCTTAGGACCCGCGGGGAATGAGCAGTTCTTC CASSLGPAGNEQFF
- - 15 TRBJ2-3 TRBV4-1 TGCGCCAGCAGCCAGACGGGGGGCCTGGGAGATACGCAGTATTTT CASSQTGGLGDTQYF
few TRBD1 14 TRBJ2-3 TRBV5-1 TGCGCCAGCAGCTACGACAGGGTTACAGATACGCAGTATTTT CASSYDRVTDTQYF
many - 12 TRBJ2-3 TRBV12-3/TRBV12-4 TGTGCCAGCAGTTTAGCGCTGGATACGCAGTATTTT CASSLALDTQYF
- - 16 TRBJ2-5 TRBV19 TGTGCCAGTAGTCCCCCCGGAGCAGGAGCGCAAGAGACCCAGTACTTC CASSPPGAGAQETQYF
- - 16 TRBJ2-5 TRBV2 TGTGCCAGCAGCCAAGGGTTTGATCGAACGCAAGAGACCCAGTACTTC CASSQGFDRTQETQYF
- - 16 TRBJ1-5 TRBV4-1 TGCGCCAGCAGCCAAGATGAGGGGTATAGCAATCAGCCCCAGCATTTT CASSQDEGYSNQPQHF
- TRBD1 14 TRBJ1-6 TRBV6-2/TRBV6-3 TGTGCCAGCAGTTACAGGGGGCTAAATTCACCCCTCCACTTT CASSYRGLNSPLHF
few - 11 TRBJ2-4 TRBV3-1 TGTGCCAGCAGCTCTTGGGGGTCGTGGTCCTTC CASSSWGSWSF
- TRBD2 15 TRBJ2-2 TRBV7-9 TGTGCCAGCAGCCCACCGGGGGGGCCAACCGGGGAGCTGTTTTTT CASSPPGGPTGELFF
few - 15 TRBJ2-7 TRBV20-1 TGCAGTGCTAGAGACCTTACACAGGTTTTCGGGGAGCAGTACTTC CSARDLTQVFGEQYF
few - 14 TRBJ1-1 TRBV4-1 TGCGCCAGCAGCCAAGGAATTCCAGGGACTGAAGCTTTCTTT CASSQGIPGTEAFF
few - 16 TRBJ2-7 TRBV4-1 TGCGCCAGCAGCCAAGATTTAGGAGGGGCCCTCTACGAGCAGTACTTC CASSQDLGGALYEQYF
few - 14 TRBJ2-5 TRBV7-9 TGTGCCAGCAGCAGAGATAGACCAGCAGAGACCCAGTACTTC CASSRDRPAETQYF
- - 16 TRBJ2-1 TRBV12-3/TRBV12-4 TGTGCCAGCAGGGTCAAGATCGGGGCCTCGGACAATGAGCAGTTCTTC CASRVKIGASDNEQFF
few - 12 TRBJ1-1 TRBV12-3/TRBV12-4 TGTGCCAGCCGTCGTGACGGCACTGAAGCTTTCTTT CASRRDGTEAFF
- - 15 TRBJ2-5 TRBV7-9 TGTGCCAGCAGCTTAGATTTTCAGTTCCAAGAGACCCAGTACTTC CASSLDFQFQETQYF
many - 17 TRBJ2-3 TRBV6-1 TGTGCCAGCAGGAGAGGTAACAGGGACTCAAGCACAGATACGCAGTATTTT CASRRGNRDSSTDTQYF
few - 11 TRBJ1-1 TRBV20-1 TGCAGTGCTAGGTCAGCAGCTGAAGCTTTCTTT CSARSAAEAFF
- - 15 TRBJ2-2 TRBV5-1 TGCGCCAGCAGCTCCTCTAACCTCGGGACCGGGGAGCTGTTTTTT CASSSSNLGTGELFF
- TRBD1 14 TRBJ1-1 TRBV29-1 TGCAGCGTACTTCCCGGGACAGCGAACACTGAAGCTTTCTTT CSVLPGTANTEAFF
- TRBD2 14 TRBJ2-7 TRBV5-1 TGCGCCAGCAGCAACGGGGGAGGGTCCTACGAGCAGTACTTC CASSNGGGSYEQYF
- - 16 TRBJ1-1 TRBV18 TGTGCCAGCTCACCAGGGTGGACTGACCTGGGGGCTGAAGCTTTCTTT CASSPGWTDLGAEAFF
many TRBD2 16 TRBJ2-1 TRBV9 TGTGCCAGCAGCGTAATCTGGGGGGGAACCTACAATGAGCAGTTCTTC CASSVIWGGTYNEQFF
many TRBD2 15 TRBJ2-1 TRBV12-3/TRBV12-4 TGTGCCAGCAGTTTAGTGGCGGGGGGGCCCAATGAGCAGTTCTTC CASSLVAGGPNEQFF
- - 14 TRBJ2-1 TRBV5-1 TGCGCCAGCAGCCCCGGCGGCCGGTACAATGAGCAGTTCTTC CASSPGGRYNEQFF
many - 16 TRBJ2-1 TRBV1 TGCACCAGCAGCCAAGCCCGGGCCCTCAAGGGCAATGAGCAGTTCTTC CTSSQARALKGNEQFF
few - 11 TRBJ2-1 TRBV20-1 TGCAGTGCTATACCAGGACATGAGCAGTTCTTC CSAIPGHEQFF
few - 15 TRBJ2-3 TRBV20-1 TGCAGTGCTAACCCGGATTCCAAGTTCACAGATACGCAGTATTTT CSANPDSKFTDTQYF
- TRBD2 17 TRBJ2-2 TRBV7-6 TGTGCCAGCAGCTTAGTCCGACTAGCGGGGAGAGACGCGGAGCTGTTTTTT CASSLVRLAGRDAELFF
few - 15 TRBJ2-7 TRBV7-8 TGTGCCAGCAGTCTAGCCGGGAGCCTAGCCTACGAGCAGTACTTC CASSLAGSLAYEQYF
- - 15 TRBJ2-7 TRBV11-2 TGTGCCAGCAGCCGAGAGCGGTCAGGGCCCTACGAGCAGTACTTC CASSRERSGPYEQYF
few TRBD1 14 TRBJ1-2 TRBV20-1 TGCAGTGCTAGGGAGACAGGGGGGAACTATGGCTACACCTTC CSARETGGNYGYTF
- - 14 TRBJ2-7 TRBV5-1 TGCGCCAGCAGCTTGGTCCCGGATAACTACGAGCAGTACTTC CASSLVPDNYEQYF
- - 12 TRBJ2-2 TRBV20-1 TGCAGTGCTAGAGGGAACACCGGGGAGCTGTTTTTT CSARGNTGELFF
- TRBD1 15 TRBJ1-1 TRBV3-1 TGTGCCAGCAGCCCCGGGACAGGGGTTAACACTGAAGCTTTCTTT CASSPGTGVNTEAFF
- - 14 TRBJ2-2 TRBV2 TGTGCCAGCAAGGACCACCGGGGTACCGGGGAGCTGTTTTTT CASKDHRGTGELFF
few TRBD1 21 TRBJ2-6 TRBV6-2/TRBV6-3 TGTGCCAGCAGTTACTACATCTACCGGGACAGGGTCCTCTCTGGGGCCAACGTCCTGACTTTC CASSYYIYRDRVLSGANVLTF
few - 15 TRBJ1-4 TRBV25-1 TGTGCCAGCAGTGAATACAGGACCGGCAGGGAAAAACTGTTTTTT CASSEYRTGREKLFF
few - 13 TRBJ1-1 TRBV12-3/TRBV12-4 TGTGCCAGCAGATTTTTAGGGCACACTGAAGCTTTCTTT CASRFLGHTEAFF
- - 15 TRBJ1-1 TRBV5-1 TGCGCCAGCAGCTTGGTTCTGGGCAAGAACACTGAAGCTTTCTTT CASSLVLGKNTEAFF
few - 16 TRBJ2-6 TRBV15 TGTGCCACCAGCAGAGCCGAGGTCTCTGGGGCCAACGTCCTGACTTTC CATSRAEVSGANVLTF
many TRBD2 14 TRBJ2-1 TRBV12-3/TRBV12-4 TGTGCCTGCGGAATTAGCGGGGGGGGCAATGAGCAGTTCTTC CACGISGGGNEQFF
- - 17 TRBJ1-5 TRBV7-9 TGTGCCAGCAGCTGGGTCGGTCAGGGGATATTAAATCAGCCCCAGCATTTT CASSWVGQGILNQPQHF
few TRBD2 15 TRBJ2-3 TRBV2 TGTGCCAGCAGTAGGAGAGCTAGCGGTGGAGATACGCAGTATTTT CASSRRASGGDTQYF
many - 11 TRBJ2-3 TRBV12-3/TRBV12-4 TGTGCCAGCAGTTTACAACGTTGGCAGTATTTT CASSLQRWQYF
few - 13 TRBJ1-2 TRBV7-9 TGTGCCAGCAGCCTGCAACAGGCCCAGAGACCCACCTTC CASSLQQAQRPTF
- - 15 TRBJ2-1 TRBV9 TGTGCCAGCAGCGTCGGACTTACCTCCTACAATGAGCAGTTCTTC CASSVGLTSYNEQFF
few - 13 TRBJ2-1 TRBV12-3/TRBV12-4 TGTGCCAGCAATCTGGGGGTTTACAATGAGCAGTTCTTC CASNLGVYNEQFF